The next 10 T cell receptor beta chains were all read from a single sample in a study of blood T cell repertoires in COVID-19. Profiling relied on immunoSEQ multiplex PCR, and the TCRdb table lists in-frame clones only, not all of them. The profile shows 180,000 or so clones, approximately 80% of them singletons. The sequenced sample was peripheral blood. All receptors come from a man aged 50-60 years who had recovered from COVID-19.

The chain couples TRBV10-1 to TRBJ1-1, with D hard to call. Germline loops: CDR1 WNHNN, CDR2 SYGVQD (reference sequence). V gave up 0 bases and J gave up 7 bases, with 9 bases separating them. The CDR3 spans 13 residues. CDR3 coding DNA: TGCGCCAGCAGTGAGTCGATTCGGGGTGAAGCTTTCTTT. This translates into CASSESIRGEAFF.

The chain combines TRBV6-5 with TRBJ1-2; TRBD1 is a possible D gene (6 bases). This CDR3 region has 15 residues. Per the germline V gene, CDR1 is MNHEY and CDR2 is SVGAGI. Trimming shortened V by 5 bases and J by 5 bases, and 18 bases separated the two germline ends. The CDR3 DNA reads TGTGCCAGCAGTCTCCGACCCGGGACACCATATGGCTACACCTTC. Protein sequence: CASSLRPGTPYGYTF.

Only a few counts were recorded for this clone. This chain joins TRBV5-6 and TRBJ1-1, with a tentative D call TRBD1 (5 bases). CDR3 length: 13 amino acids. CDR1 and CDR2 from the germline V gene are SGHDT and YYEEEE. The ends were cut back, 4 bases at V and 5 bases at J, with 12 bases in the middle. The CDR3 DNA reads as TGTGCCAGCAGCGAGAACAGGTTGACTGAAGCTTTCTTT. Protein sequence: CASSENRLTEAFF.

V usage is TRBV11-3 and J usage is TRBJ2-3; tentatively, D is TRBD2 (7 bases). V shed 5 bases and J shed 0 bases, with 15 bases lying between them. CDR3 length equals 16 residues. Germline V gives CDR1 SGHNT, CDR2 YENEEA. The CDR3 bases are TGTGCCAGCAGCCGCGGGGGCGACCCTAGCACAGATACGCAGTATTTT. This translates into CASSRGGDPSTDTQYF. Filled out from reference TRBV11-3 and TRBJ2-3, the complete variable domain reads EAGVVQSPRYKIIEKKQPVAFWCNPISGHNTLYWYLQNLGQGPELLIRYENEEAVDDSQLPKDRFSAERLKGVDSTLKIQPAELGDSAVYLCASSRGGDPSTDTQYFGPGTRLTVL.

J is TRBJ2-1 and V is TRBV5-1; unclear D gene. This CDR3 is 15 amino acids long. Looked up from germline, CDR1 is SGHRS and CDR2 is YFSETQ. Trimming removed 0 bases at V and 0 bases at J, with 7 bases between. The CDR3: CASSLGASSYNEQFF. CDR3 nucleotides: TGCGCCAGCAGCTTGGGGGCCAGCTCCTACAATGAGCAGTTCTTC.

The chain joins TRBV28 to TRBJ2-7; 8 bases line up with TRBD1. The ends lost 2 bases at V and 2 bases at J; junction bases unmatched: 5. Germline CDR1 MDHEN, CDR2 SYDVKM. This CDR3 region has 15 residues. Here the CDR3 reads CASSLSQGAPYEQYF. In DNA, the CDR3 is TGTGCCAGCAGTTTAAGCCAGGGGGCGCCCTACGAGCAGTACTTC. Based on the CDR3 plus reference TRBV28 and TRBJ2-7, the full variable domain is DVKVTQSSRYLVKRTGEKVFLECVQDMDHENMFWYRQDPGLGLRLIYFSYDVKMKEKGDIPEGYSVSREKKERFSLILESASTNQTSMYLCASSLSQGAPYEQYFGPGTRLTVT.

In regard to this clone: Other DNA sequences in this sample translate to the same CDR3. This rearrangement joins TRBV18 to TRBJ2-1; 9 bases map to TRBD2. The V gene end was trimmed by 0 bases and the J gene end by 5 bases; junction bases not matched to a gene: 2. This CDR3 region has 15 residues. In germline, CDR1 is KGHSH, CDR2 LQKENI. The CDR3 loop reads CASSPPASGNNEQFF. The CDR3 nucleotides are TGTGCCAGCTCACCACCAGCTAGCGGGAACAATGAGCAGTTCTTC. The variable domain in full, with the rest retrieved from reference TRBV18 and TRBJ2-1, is NAGVMQNPRHLVRRRGQEARLRCSPMKGHSHVYWYRQLPEEGLKFMVYLQKENIIDESGMPKERFSAEFPKEGPSILRIQQVVRGDSAAYFCASSPPASGNNEQFFGPGTRLTVL.

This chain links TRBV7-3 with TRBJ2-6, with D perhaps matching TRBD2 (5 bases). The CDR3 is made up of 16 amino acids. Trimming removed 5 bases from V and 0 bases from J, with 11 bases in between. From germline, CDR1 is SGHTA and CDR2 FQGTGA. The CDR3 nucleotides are TGTGCCAGCAGCATGGGGAGTACCTCTGGGGCCAACGTCCTGACTTTC. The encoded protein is CASSMGSTSGANVLTF.

This CDR3 reads CASSQDSGYEQYF. In nucleotides, the CDR3 is TGTGCCAGCAGCCAAGATAGCGGCTACGAGCAGTACTTC. The chain has TRBV4-2 and TRBJ2-7; D possibly corresponds to TRBD2 (6 bases). The CDR3 has 13 residues. V lost 0 bases to trimming and J lost 3 bases, with 6 bases between them. CDR1 is LGHNA, CDR2 YNFKEQ, per germline.

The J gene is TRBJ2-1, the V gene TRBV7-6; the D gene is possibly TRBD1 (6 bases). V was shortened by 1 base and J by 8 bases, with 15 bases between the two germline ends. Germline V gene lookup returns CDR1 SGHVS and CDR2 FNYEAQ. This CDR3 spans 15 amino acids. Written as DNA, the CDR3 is TGTGCCAGCAGCTTAGAGACAGGTGGTGCAGATGAGCAGTTCTTC. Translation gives CASSLETGGADEQFF.